This T cell receptor beta chain is drawn from a study of blood T cell repertoires in COVID-19. In the study overall: COVID-19 samples, acute and convalescent, were from the United States, Italy and Spain. PBMCs, B-cell-depleted T cells, or T cells were the source of the cDNA or gDNA that made up the material.

Germline loops: CDR1 MNHEY, CDR2 SVGAGI. V lost 4 bases and J lost 0; bases outside the gene matches: 1. The CDR3 loop spans 14 amino acids. Self-reported history from a screening survey and questionnaire set each donor's cohort. Cohort 3 donors were reported recovered after two negative PCRs, clearance, or symptom resolution. Measured with immunoSEQ multiplex PCR; TCRdb has only the in-frame clones, and not every one. The sample lists 450,000 to 500,000 clones, 87% seen once, with about 0.65% in the top ten. There are a few counts of this clone. Input material: PBMCs or T cells enriched from blood (not recorded which). The clonotype originates from a woman aged 18-29 years who had recovered from COVID-19. The chain links TRBV6-5 to TRBJ1-1; 8 bases agree with TRBD1. CDR3 protein: CASSLQGVNTEAFF. CDR3 nucleotides: TGTGCCAGCAGTTTACAGGGGGTGAACACTGAAGCTTTCTTT.